The 4 T cell receptor beta chains below were found in one sample sequenced in a study of Ad26.COV2.S vaccination and SARS-CoV-2 variants. This sample's treatment: some 20 received Ad26.COV2.S at low or high dose, single or two shots; several received placebo; per-sample allocation not given. Specimen acquisition occurred on day 63 following the initial vaccine or placebo injection. Produced via immunoSEQ multiplex PCR; TCRdb's table is partial and in-frame only. The repertoire holds more than 300,000 clones, with around 83% as singletons. The material was peripheral blood, obtained in a trial of Ad26.COV2.S vaccine versus placebo. These receptor sequences come from a person between 18 and 59 years old who received the Ad26.COV2.S COVID-19 vaccine or a placebo.

The chain employs TRBV6-6 and TRBJ2-7, with D possibly matching TRBD1 (5 bases). The CDR3 has 15 residues. The germline CDR1 and CDR2 sequences are MNHNY and SVGAGI (reference sequence). Trimming left V 7 bases short and J 3 bases short, with 19 bases between. CDR3 sequence: CASTTPDSARYEQYF. The CDR3 nucleotides are TGTGCCAGCACCACACCCGACAGTGCCCGCTACGAGCAGTACTTC.

The chain has TRBV30 and TRBJ2-3; D call uncertain. There are 11 residues in the CDR3. Trimming removed 4 bases at V and 5 bases at J, with 7 bases between. The germline V gene has CDR1 GTSNPN and CDR2 SVGIG (reference sequence). CDR3: CAWNFRDTQYF. DNA for the CDR3: TGTGCCTGGAATTTTCGAGATACGCAGTATTTT. The variable domain in full, completed from reference TRBV30 and TRBJ2-3, reads SQTIHQWPATLVQPVGSPLSLECTVEGTSNPNLYWYRQAAGRGLQLLFYSVGIGQISSEVPQNLSASRPQDRQFILSSKKLLLSDSGFYLCAWNFRDTQYFGPGTRLTVL.

This sequence joins TRBV2 and TRBJ1-1; 11 nucleotides agree with TRBD1. CDR3 size: 14 residues. Germline lookup yields CDR1 SNHLY and CDR2 FYNNEI. The V and J ends lost 6 bases and 6 bases, in that order; junction bases with no gene match: 6. The CDR3 DNA sequence: TGTGCCAGCAGATCGGGACAGGGGGACGCTGAAGCTTTCTTT. Its protein is CASRSGQGDAEAFF.

The chain couples TRBV3-1 (or the pseudogene TRBV3-2) to TRBJ2-2; D gene uncertain. The CDR3 runs to 13 residues. Germline V lookup: CDR1 LGHDT, CDR2 YNNKEL (reference sequence). Trimming cost V 5 bases and J 1 base, with 5 bases left between them. This CDR3 reads CASSDWNTGELFF. The CDR3 DNA follows: TGTGCCAGCAGCGACTGGAACACCGGGGAGCTGTTTTTT.